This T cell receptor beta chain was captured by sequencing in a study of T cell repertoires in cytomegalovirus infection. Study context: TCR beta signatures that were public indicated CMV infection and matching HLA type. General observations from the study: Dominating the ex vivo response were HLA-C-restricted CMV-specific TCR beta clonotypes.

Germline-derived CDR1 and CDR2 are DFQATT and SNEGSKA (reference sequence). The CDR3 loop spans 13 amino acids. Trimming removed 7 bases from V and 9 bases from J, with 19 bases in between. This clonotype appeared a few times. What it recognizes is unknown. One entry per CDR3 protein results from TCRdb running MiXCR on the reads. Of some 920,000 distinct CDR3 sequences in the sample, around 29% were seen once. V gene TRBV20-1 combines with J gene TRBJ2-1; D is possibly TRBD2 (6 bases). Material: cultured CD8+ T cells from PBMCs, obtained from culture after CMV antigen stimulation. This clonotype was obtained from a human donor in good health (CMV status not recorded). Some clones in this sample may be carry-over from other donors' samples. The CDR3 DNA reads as TGCAGTGTTAGGGAGGTGGGGTGGGGTGAGCAGTTCTTC. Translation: CSVREVGWGEQFF.